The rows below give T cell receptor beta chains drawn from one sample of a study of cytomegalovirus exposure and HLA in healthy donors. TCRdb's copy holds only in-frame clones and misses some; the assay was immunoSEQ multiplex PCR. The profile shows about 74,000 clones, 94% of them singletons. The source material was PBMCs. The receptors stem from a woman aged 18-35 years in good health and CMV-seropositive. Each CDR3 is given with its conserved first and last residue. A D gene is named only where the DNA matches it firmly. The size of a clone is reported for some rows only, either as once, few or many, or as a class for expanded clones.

CDR3aa: CASGQLAGPYRETQYF
CDR3nt: TGTGCTAGTGGCCAACTAGCGGGACCTTACCGGGAGACCCAGTACTTC
d_gene: TRBD2
abundance: NA
v_gene: TRBV12-5
j_gene: TRBJ2-5

CDR3aa: CAWSSRPGQGAHNEQFF
CDR3nt: TGTGCCTGGAGTTCCCGTCCGGGACAGGGGGCTCACAATGAGCAGTTCTTC
d_gene: TRBD1
abundance: once
v_gene: TRBV30
j_gene: TRBJ2-1

CDR3aa: CASSYSGQGSAEAFF
CDR3nt: TGTGCCAGCAGTTATTCAGGACAGGGCTCCGCTGAAGCTTTCTTT
d_gene: TRBD1
abundance: NA
v_gene: TRBV6-5
j_gene: TRBJ1-1

CDR3aa: CASSWTGTSSLEQYF
CDR3nt: TGTGCCAGCAGCTGGACCGGGACTAGCTCCCTCGAGCAGTACTTC
d_gene: TRBD2
abundance: NA
v_gene: TRBV7-2
j_gene: TRBJ2-7

CDR3aa: CASRLGVAGELFF
CDR3nt: TGTGCAAGTCGCTTAGGAGTGGCCGGGGAGCTGTTTTTT
d_gene: NA
abundance: NA
v_gene: TRBV12-2
j_gene: TRBJ2-2

CDR3aa: CASRPDPGQGASPLHF
CDR3nt: TGTGCCAGCAGGCCAGACCCGGGACAGGGGGCTTCACCCCTCCACTTT
d_gene: TRBD1
abundance: NA
v_gene: TRBV11-2
j_gene: TRBJ1-6

CDR3aa: CASSSGQGWSEQFF
CDR3nt: TGTGCCAGCAGCTCCGGACAGGGGTGGAGTGAGCAGTTCTTC
d_gene: TRBD1
abundance: NA
v_gene: TRBV7-2
j_gene: TRBJ2-1

CDR3aa: CASSQVGGDPLSYEQYF
CDR3nt: TGTGCCAGCAGCCAAGTCGGAGGGGACCCCCTCTCCTACGAGCAGTACTTC
d_gene: NA
abundance: NA
v_gene: TRBV4-2
j_gene: TRBJ2-7

CDR3aa: CASTLEAGYYEQYF
CDR3nt: TGCGCCAGCACCCTGGAGGCAGGTTACTACGAGCAGTACTTC
d_gene: NA
abundance: NA
v_gene: TRBV5-1
j_gene: TRBJ2-7

CDR3aa: CASSFRQPQETQYF
CDR3nt: TGTGCCAGCAGCTTCCGACAGCCGCAAGAGACCCAGTACTTC
d_gene: NA
abundance: NA
v_gene: TRBV7-8
j_gene: TRBJ2-5

CDR3aa: CASRRTSGITGETQYF
CDR3nt: TGCGCCAGCAGAAGGACTAGCGGGATAACGGGAGAGACCCAGTACTTC
d_gene: TRBD2
abundance: NA
v_gene: TRBV10-2
j_gene: TRBJ2-5

CDR3aa: CASNLNRDTEAFF
CDR3nt: TGTGCCAGCAACCTTAACAGGGACACTGAAGCTTTCTTT
d_gene: NA
abundance: NA
v_gene: TRBV5-4
j_gene: TRBJ1-1

CDR3aa: CASSPPAGGRETQYF
CDR3nt: TGTGCCAGCAGCCCCCCCGCGGGGGGGCGAGAGACCCAGTACTTC
d_gene: TRBD2
abundance: NA
v_gene: TRBV7-2
j_gene: TRBJ2-5

CDR3aa: CASTSPRDGQPQHF
CDR3nt: TGTGCCAGCACCTCGCCCCGGGATGGTCAGCCCCAGCATTTT
d_gene: NA
abundance: NA
v_gene: TRBV5-6
j_gene: TRBJ1-5

CDR3aa: CASSLAGQGTDTQYF
CDR3nt: TGTGCCAGCAGCTTGGCCGGGCAGGGAACAGATACGCAGTATTTT
d_gene: NA
abundance: NA
v_gene: TRBV5-4
j_gene: TRBJ2-3

CDR3aa: CASSAYRGGGEKLFF
CDR3nt: TGTGCCAGCAGTGCCTACAGGGGGGGCGGCGAAAAACTGTTTTTT
d_gene: TRBD1
abundance: NA
v_gene: TRBV6-1
j_gene: TRBJ1-4

CDR3aa: CASSDMRGGNEQYF
CDR3nt: TGTGCCAGCAGTGATATGCGGGGAGGAAACGAGCAGTACTTC
d_gene: NA
abundance: NA
v_gene: TRBV7-8
j_gene: TRBJ2-7

CDR3aa: CAGETGVSAEQYF
CDR3nt: TGTGCCGGGGAGACAGGGGTCTCTGCCGAGCAGTACTTC
d_gene: NA
abundance: NA
v_gene: TRBV21-1
j_gene: TRBJ2-7

CDR3aa: CASSNPGSPIGNEQFF
CDR3nt: TGTGCCAGCAGTAATCCAGGGTCCCCAATAGGAAATGAGCAGTTCTTC
d_gene: NA
abundance: NA
v_gene: TRBV13
j_gene: TRBJ2-1

CDR3aa: CASSRNLGGYNSPLHF
CDR3nt: TGTGCCAGCAGCCGAAACTTGGGGGGGTATAATTCACCCCTCCACTTT
d_gene: NA
abundance: NA
v_gene: TRBV7-9
j_gene: TRBJ1-6

CDR3aa: CASSPDGGGYYGYTF
CDR3nt: TGCGCCAGCAGCCCCGACGGGGGAGGGTACTATGGCTACACCTTC
d_gene: NA
abundance: once
v_gene: TRBV4-3
j_gene: TRBJ1-2

CDR3aa: CASSPQGLKLYGYTF
CDR3nt: TGCGCCAGCAGCCCGCAGGGGTTAAAACTCTATGGCTACACCTTC
d_gene: NA
abundance: NA
v_gene: TRBV4-1
j_gene: TRBJ1-2

CDR3aa: CASSPGTSGYNEQFF
CDR3nt: TGCGCCAGCAGCCCGGGGACTAGCGGGTACAATGAGCAGTTCTTC
d_gene: TRBD2
abundance: NA
v_gene: TRBV5-1
j_gene: TRBJ2-1

CDR3aa: CATSPGSNYGYTF
CDR3nt: TGTGCCACCAGCCCGGGGTCTAACTATGGCTACACCTTC
d_gene: NA
abundance: once
v_gene: TRBV15
j_gene: TRBJ1-2

CDR3aa: CACTETGNNSPLHF
CDR3nt: TGTGCCTGTACTGAGACAGGGAATAATTCACCCCTCCACTTT
d_gene: TRBD1
abundance: NA
v_gene: TRBV30
j_gene: TRBJ1-6

CDR3aa: CASSLARQGAPITEAFF
CDR3nt: TGCGCCAGCAGCTTGGCAAGACAGGGGGCGCCTATCACTGAAGCTTTCTTT
d_gene: TRBD1
abundance: NA
v_gene: TRBV5-1
j_gene: TRBJ1-1

CDR3aa: CASSQRRRDRGTGELFF
CDR3nt: TGTGCCAGCAGCCAAAGACGAAGGGACAGGGGGACCGGGGAGCTGTTTTTT
d_gene: TRBD1
abundance: NA
v_gene: TRBV7-3
j_gene: TRBJ2-2

CDR3aa: CASSWGTENYGYTF
CDR3nt: TGTGCCAGCAGCTGGGGGACAGAGAACTATGGCTACACCTTC
d_gene: TRBD1
abundance: NA
v_gene: TRBV5-6
j_gene: TRBJ1-2

CDR3aa: CASQPGEAYEQYF
CDR3nt: TGTGCCAGCCAGCCCGGGGAGGCCTACGAGCAGTACTTC
d_gene: NA
abundance: NA
v_gene: TRBV9
j_gene: TRBJ2-7

CDR3aa: CASKIGLAGNNEQFF
CDR3nt: TGTGCCAGCAAGATTGGGCTAGCGGGTAACAATGAGCAGTTCTTC
d_gene: TRBD2
abundance: NA
v_gene: TRBV2
j_gene: TRBJ2-1

CDR3aa: CASSQGGWTDTQYF
CDR3nt: TGTGCCAGCAGCCAAGGAGGATGGACAGATACGCAGTATTTT
d_gene: NA
abundance: NA
v_gene: TRBV4-2
j_gene: TRBJ2-3

CDR3aa: CAISDRGQVVQPQHF
CDR3nt: TGTGCCATCAGTGATCGAGGACAGGTTGTACAGCCCCAGCATTTT
d_gene: TRBD1
abundance: NA
v_gene: TRBV10-3
j_gene: TRBJ1-5

CDR3aa: CASSPLQGGSDTQYF
CDR3nt: TGTGCCAGCAGCCCTTTGCAGGGAGGCTCTGATACGCAGTATTTT
d_gene: NA
abundance: NA
v_gene: TRBV7-3
j_gene: TRBJ2-3

CDR3aa: CASRGRELINTGELFF
CDR3nt: TGTGCCAGCAGGGGCCGGGAACTAATTAACACCGGGGAGCTGTTTTTT
d_gene: NA
abundance: NA
v_gene: TRBV7-2
j_gene: TRBJ2-2

CDR3aa: CASTRGLNTGELFF
CDR3nt: TGTGCCAGCACCAGGGGGCTGAACACCGGGGAGCTGTTTTTT
d_gene: TRBD1
abundance: NA
v_gene: TRBV6-5
j_gene: TRBJ2-2

CDR3aa: CASRLDGSSYEQYF
CDR3nt: TGTGCCAGCAGATTGGACGGGAGCTCCTACGAGCAGTACTTC
d_gene: NA
abundance: NA
v_gene: TRBV2
j_gene: TRBJ2-7

CDR3aa: CASSETPHLYEQYF
CDR3nt: TGTGCCAGCAGTGAAACCCCACACCTGTACGAGCAGTACTTC
d_gene: NA
abundance: few
v_gene: TRBV6-1
j_gene: TRBJ2-7

CDR3aa: CASSEKADSYNEQFF
CDR3nt: TGTGCCAGCAGTGAAAAGGCGGACTCCTACAATGAGCAGTTCTTC
d_gene: NA
abundance: NA
v_gene: TRBV6-4
j_gene: TRBJ2-1

CDR3aa: CASSAQLGQGVGGYTF
CDR3nt: TGTGCCAGCAGCGCCCAGCTGGGACAGGGAGTAGGGGGCTACACCTTC
d_gene: TRBD1
abundance: NA
v_gene: TRBV9
j_gene: TRBJ1-2

CDR3aa: CAWSSYSGVGRETQYF
CDR3nt: TGTGCCTGGAGTTCATACTCAGGGGTTGGAAGGGAGACCCAGTACTTC
d_gene: NA
abundance: NA
v_gene: TRBV30
j_gene: TRBJ2-5

CDR3aa: CAISDPLDRANYGYTF
CDR3nt: TGTGCCATCAGTGATCCCCTCGACAGGGCTAACTATGGCTACACCTTC
d_gene: TRBD1
abundance: NA
v_gene: TRBV10-3
j_gene: TRBJ1-2

CDR3aa: CASSLGGPGTDTQYF
CDR3nt: TGTGCCAGCAGCTTGGGGGGGCCAGGCACAGATACGCAGTATTTT
d_gene: NA
abundance: NA
v_gene: TRBV5-6
j_gene: TRBJ2-3

CDR3aa: CASSYGAGNTIYF
CDR3nt: TGTGCCAGCAGCTACGGGGCTGGAAACACCATATATTTT
d_gene: NA
abundance: NA
v_gene: TRBV5-6
j_gene: TRBJ1-3

CDR3aa: CAIQGQVEGYTF
CDR3nt: TGTGCCATCCAGGGACAGGTAGAAGGCTACACCTTC
d_gene: TRBD1
abundance: few
v_gene: TRBV10-3
j_gene: TRBJ1-2

CDR3aa: CASSLEGLSSTDTQYF
CDR3nt: TGTGCCAGCAGCTTGGAGGGACTATCCTCCACAGATACGCAGTATTTT
d_gene: TRBD2
abundance: NA
v_gene: TRBV13
j_gene: TRBJ2-3

CDR3aa: CAISGTGGRDGYTF
CDR3nt: TGTGCCATCAGTGGTACAGGGGGAAGAGATGGCTACACCTTC
d_gene: TRBD1
abundance: NA
v_gene: TRBV10-3
j_gene: TRBJ1-2

CDR3aa: CASKPGLASDEQFF
CDR3nt: TGTGCCAGCAAGCCGGGACTAGCGAGCGATGAGCAGTTCTTC
d_gene: TRBD2
abundance: NA
v_gene: TRBV6-5
j_gene: TRBJ2-1

CDR3aa: CASSLAQTDLNTEAFF
CDR3nt: TGCGCCAGCAGCTTGGCGCAGACAGATCTGAACACTGAAGCTTTCTTT
d_gene: NA
abundance: NA
v_gene: TRBV5-1
j_gene: TRBJ1-1

CDR3aa: CASSARNYEQYF
CDR3nt: TGTGCCAGCAGTGCCAGAAACTACGAGCAGTACTTC
d_gene: NA
abundance: NA
v_gene: TRBV6-1
j_gene: TRBJ2-7

CDR3aa: CATSPNGRGGEDTQYF
CDR3nt: TGTGCCACCAGCCCCAATGGGCGGGGAGGTGAGGATACGCAGTATTTT
d_gene: NA
abundance: NA
v_gene: TRBV15
j_gene: TRBJ2-3

CDR3aa: CASSLTQGSIQYF
CDR3nt: TGTGCCAGCAGCTTAACCCAGGGGAGCATTCAGTACTTC
d_gene: NA
abundance: NA
v_gene: TRBV7-3
j_gene: TRBJ2-4

CDR3aa: CASSYFGGANTEAFF
CDR3nt: TGTGCCAGCAGCTACTTCGGGGGAGCGAACACTGAAGCTTTCTTT
d_gene: NA
abundance: NA
v_gene: TRBV5-5
j_gene: TRBJ1-1

CDR3aa: CASSAAGGRRISGNTIYF
CDR3nt: TGTGCCAGCAGCGCGGCGGGGGGGCGCAGGATTTCTGGAAACACCATATATTTT
d_gene: NA
abundance: few
v_gene: TRBV9
j_gene: TRBJ1-3

CDR3aa: CASSVGTGPGGYTF
CDR3nt: TGCGCCAGCAGTGTAGGGACAGGACCGGGGGGCTACACCTTC
d_gene: TRBD1
abundance: NA
v_gene: TRBV10-2
j_gene: TRBJ1-2

CDR3aa: CASSARTRNTGELFF
CDR3nt: TGCGCCAGCAGTGCCCGGACAAGGAACACCGGGGAGCTGTTTTTT
d_gene: NA
abundance: once
v_gene: TRBV10-1
j_gene: TRBJ2-2

CDR3aa: CASSPTGAGANVLTF
CDR3nt: TGTGCCAGCTCACCAACAGGGGCTGGGGCCAACGTCCTGACTTTC
d_gene: TRBD1
abundance: NA
v_gene: TRBV18
j_gene: TRBJ2-6

CDR3aa: CASRGLLTGNEQYF
CDR3nt: TGTGCCAGCAGAGGATTGTTGACAGGGAACGAGCAGTACTTC
d_gene: TRBD1
abundance: NA
v_gene: TRBV2
j_gene: TRBJ2-7

CDR3aa: CASGQGLSYEQYF
CDR3nt: TGTGCCAGCGGACAGGGACTAAGCTACGAGCAGTACTTC
d_gene: NA
abundance: NA
v_gene: TRBV5-5
j_gene: TRBJ2-7

CDR3aa: CASSYGTSGPQETQYF
CDR3nt: TGTGCCAGCAGTTACGGGACTAGCGGGCCCCAAGAGACCCAGTACTTC
d_gene: TRBD2
abundance: NA
v_gene: TRBV6-5
j_gene: TRBJ2-5

CDR3aa: CASSLRHISTDTQYF
CDR3nt: TGTGCCAGCTCACTCCGACATATTAGCACAGATACGCAGTATTTT
d_gene: NA
abundance: NA
v_gene: TRBV18
j_gene: TRBJ2-3